The 21 T cell receptor beta chains presented below share a single source sample, sequenced in a study of cytomegalovirus exposure and HLA in healthy donors. It was with 60 Vbeta and 13 Jbeta primers that the PCR ran. The repertoire was sequenced with immunoSEQ multiplex PCR; TCRdb's copy has only in-frame clones and lacks some. The sample comprises hundreds of thousands of clones, 76% of which are singletons, and over 0.55% rests with the top ten. The sequenced material came from PBMCs. The receptors derive from a man in his late teens or twenties in good health and CMV-seronegative.

V is TRBV6-1 and J is TRBJ2-5, with 8 bases that match TRBD2. CDR1 and CDR2 from the germline V gene are MNHNS and SASEGT. The CDR3 is 16 amino acids. V lost 2 bases, J lost 0 bases, and 5 bases stayed unmatched. CDR3 protein: CASSEQIAGYQETQYF. The CDR3 nucleotides are TGTGCCAGCAGTGAACAAATAGCGGGATACCAAGAGACCCAGTACTTC.

The genes are TRBV6-5 and TRBJ2-7; TRBD2 might be the D (6 bases). V lost 5 bases to trimming and J lost 7 bases, with 15 bases between them. Per germline, CDR1 MNHEY and CDR2 SVGAGI. The CDR3 consists of 13 residues. The CDR3 region has the DNA TGTGCCAGCAGTACCAGACTAGGCGGAGAGCAGTACTTC. Translation gives CASSTRLGGEQYF.

The chain links TRBV7-9 to TRBJ1-2; 8 bases line up with TRBD1. V trimming: 6 bases; J trimming: 4 bases; junction bases outside the gene matches: 13. This CDR3 has 16 amino acids. The germline V gene has CDR1 SEHNR and CDR2 FQNEAQ (reference sequence). The CDR3 DNA follows: TGTGCCAGCAGACACCCTGCAGGGGGCGTGAGCTATGGCTACACCTTC. Amino acid sequence: CASRHPAGGVSYGYTF.

The rearrangement joins TRBV4-1 to TRBJ2-1, with D possibly being TRBD2 (6 bases). The CDR3 is made up of 17 amino acids. CDR1 is MGHRA and CDR2 is YSYEKL in the germline V gene. V was trimmed by 1 base and J by 2 bases, leaving 15 bases between them. The CDR3 region is CASSQVGVAATYNEQFF. Written as DNA, the CDR3 is TGCGCCAGCAGCCAAGTCGGGGTAGCGGCTACCTACAATGAGCAGTTCTTC.

This chain connects TRBV29-1 to TRBJ2-7; TRBD1 matches at 9 bases. Germline V gene sequence: CDR1 SQVTM, CDR2 ANQGSEA. Germline trimming cut 7 bases from V and 3 bases from J; bases unmatched to any gene: 4. The CDR3 totals 12 residues. The CDR3 region is CSASDRGYEQYF. The CDR3 nucleotides read TGCAGCGCTTCGGACAGGGGCTACGAGCAGTACTTC.

V is TRBV6-5 and J is TRBJ2-7; maybe TRBD1 (6 bases). Germline lookup yields CDR1 MNHEY and CDR2 SVGAGI. This CDR3 comprises 15 residues. The V end was cut by 6 bases, the J end by 0 bases, with 15 bases between. The CDR3 here is CASSRRTALSYEQYF. The CDR3 DNA reads as TGTGCCAGCAGCCGACGGACAGCGCTCTCCTACGAGCAGTACTTC.

The chain carries TRBV4-1 and TRBJ2-4; 7 nucleotides agree with TRBD1. V lost 4 bases to trimming and J lost 3 bases; unmatched junction nucleotides: 6. The germline gives CDR1 MGHRA, CDR2 YSYEKL. This CDR3 is built from 15 residues. DNA of the CDR3: TGCGCCAGCAGCCCAGAGGGGGCTGGCAAAAACATTCAGTACTTC. This gives the protein CASSPEGAGKNIQYF.

This clone was observed a handful of times. CDR3 sequence reads: CASSSRGGNSPLHF. The CDR3 region has the DNA TGTGCCAGCAGTTCACGGGGGGGAAATTCACCCCTCCACTTT. The gene calls are TRBV6-5 and TRBJ1-6, with D tentatively TRBD1 (5 bases). The CDR3 is 14 residues long. V was pared by 4 bases and J by 7 bases, with 11 bases between. The germline CDR1 and CDR2 sequences are MNHEY and SVGAGI.

V is TRBV2 and J is TRBJ1-2; a possible D gene is TRBD1 (5 bases). V lost 6 bases and J lost 5, with 10 bases in between. Per germline, CDR1 SNHLY and CDR2 FYNNEI. The CDR3 extends over 12 amino acids. This CDR3 is CASSTGAYGYTF. Written as DNA, the CDR3 is TGTGCCAGCAGCACAGGCGCTTATGGCTACACCTTC.

This clone was counted only a few times. The chain combines TRBV9 with TRBJ2-7; D may be TRBD2 (7 bases). The V end was cut by 3 bases, the J end by 9 bases, with 16 bases between. Germline loops: CDR1 SGDLS, CDR2 YYNGEE. This CDR3 has 13 amino acids. The CDR3 loop reads CASSDLTGLVQYF. Written as DNA, the CDR3 is TGTGCCAGCAGCGACTTGACAGGACTAGTGCAGTACTTC.

This clone has a handful of counts. The chain has TRBV7-9 and TRBJ1-1; D call uncertain. Deletions cut 5 bases from V and 4 bases from J, with 8 bases between. CDR1 is SEHNR, CDR2 FQNEAQ, per germline (reference sequence). The CDR3 has 12 amino acids. This chain's CDR3 is CASSRTPTEAFF. The DNA for the CDR3 is TGTGCCAGCAGCCGGACTCCCACTGAAGCTTTCTTT.

This chain links TRBV18 with TRBJ2-5, with D maybe TRBD2 (5 bases). Trimming pared 6 bases from V and 3 bases from J, leaving 11 bases between. The germline CDR1 and CDR2 sequences are KGHSH and LQKENI. The CDR3 length is 13 residues. CDR3 in amino acids: CASSPPGKETQYF. The CDR3 DNA follows: TGTGCCAGCTCGCCCCCCGGGAAAGAGACCCAGTACTTC.

V gene TRBV7-2 combines with J gene TRBJ2-3; 11 nucleotides align to TRBD2. CDR3 length: 13 amino acids. Per the germline V gene, CDR1 is SGHTA and CDR2 is FQGNSA. V gave up 5 bases and J gave up 11 bases; unmatched junction bases: 6. The CDR3 bases are TGTGCCAGCAGCACCAATAGCGGGAGGGGGCAGTATTTT. Translated: CASSTNSGRGQYF.

V is TRBV11-2 and J is TRBJ2-3; D is undetermined. This CDR3 is 15 amino acids long. V was cut by 1 base and J by 0 bases, with 8 bases left in between. CDR1 is SGHAT and CDR2 is FQNNGV in the germline V gene. CDR3 amino acids: CASSLGGVSTDTQYF. CDR3 nucleotide sequence: TGTGCCAGCAGCTTAGGAGGCGTGAGCACAGATACGCAGTATTTT.

The chain combines TRBV7-6 with TRBJ2-7; D is possibly TRBD1 (5 bases). The germline gives CDR1 SGHVS, CDR2 FNYEAQ. V lost 1 base to trimming and J lost 0 bases, with 10 bases between them. This CDR3 is built from 15 residues. The CDR3: CASSLGRALSYEQYF. CDR3 nucleotides: TGTGCCAGCAGCTTAGGCAGGGCCCTCTCCTACGAGCAGTACTTC.

The CDR3 here is CASSLAQLKETQYF. The CDR3 coding sequence is TGTGCCAGCAGCTTGGCACAGTTAAAAGAGACCCAGTACTTC. This chain joins TRBV5-5 and TRBJ2-5; D not certain. Germline V gives CDR1 SGHKS, CDR2 YYEKEE (reference sequence). This CDR3 is 14 amino acids long. Trimming pared 0 bases from V and 3 bases from J, leaving 9 bases between.

This chain uses TRBV30 with TRBJ2-7; weak D call: TRBD2 (6 bases). The CDR3 is 15 amino acids. V lost 3 bases, J lost 2 bases, and 17 bases lay in between. Germline loops: CDR1 GTSNPN, CDR2 SVGIG (reference sequence). The CDR3 reads CAWSLWGEAPYEQYF. The CDR3 coding sequence is TGTGCCTGGAGCCTCTGGGGGGAGGCCCCCTACGAGCAGTACTTC.

V is TRBV11-2 and J is TRBJ1-2; 10 positions match TRBD1. This CDR3 region has 17 residues. After removal of 5 bases from V and 8 bases from J, the junction contained 17 bases not matched to a gene. Germline-derived CDR1 and CDR2 are SGHAT and FQNNGV. The CDR3 loop reads CASSLILRRQGAEGYTF. CDR3 nucleotide sequence: TGTGCCAGCAGCCTAATCCTGCGGAGACAGGGGGCAGAAGGCTACACCTTC.

The chain links TRBV7-9 to TRBJ2-7; weak D call: TRBD1 (6 bases). Germline CDR1 and CDR2: SEHNR and FQNEAQ (reference sequence). The CDR3 length is 14 residues. Trimming pared 5 bases from V and 0 bases from J, leaving 11 bases between. CDR3 protein: CASSPRGSSYEQYF. The CDR3 nucleotides read TGTGCCAGCAGCCCAAGGGGGAGCTCCTACGAGCAGTACTTC.

This clone occurred a few times. CDR3 amino acids: CASSLVSTGELFF. The CDR3 DNA is TGTGCCAGCAGCTTAGTGAGCACCGGGGAGCTGTTTTTT. This chain connects TRBV11-3 to TRBJ2-2; D is unresolved. The germline CDR1 and CDR2 sequences are SGHNT and YENEEA. The germline V and J ends were trimmed by 1 base and 4 bases, with 4 bases remaining between them. CDR3 length: 13 residues.

This clone was counted once. This chain links TRBV11-2 with TRBJ2-3; 7 bases fit TRBD2. This CDR3 has 15 residues. Trimming removed 6 bases from V and 0 bases from J; junction bases left unmatched: 6. CDR1 and CDR2 from the germline V gene are SGHAT and FQNNGV. The CDR3 region has the DNA TGTGCCAGCAGACCCCTAGCGGCTAGCACAGATACGCAGTATTTT. This translates into CASRPLAASTDTQYF.